The 13 T cell receptor beta chains below were found in one sample sequenced in a study of cytotoxic CD8 clonotypes in ibrutinib-treated CLL. Data came from immunoSEQ multiplex PCR; TCRdb stores just in-frame clones and leaves some out. This table has 35,000 to 45,000 clones, 45% to 50% appearing once. The sequenced sample was PBMCs, obtained before ibrutinib treatment. The receptors derive from a human donor with chronic lymphocytic leukemia.

The rearrangement uses TRBV28 and TRBJ1-2, with D maybe TRBD1 (5 bases). V was pared by 5 bases and J by 5 bases, with 15 bases between. The CDR3 runs 14 residues. The germline CDR1 and CDR2 sequences are MDHEN and SYDVKM. The CDR3 DNA follows: TGTGCCAGCAGTCTACCTCCAGGGACGTATGGCTACACCTTC. It encodes CASSLPPGTYGYTF.

The rearrangement uses TRBV6-6 and TRBJ2-7; maybe TRBD2 (5 bases). Trimming pared 10 bases from V and 6 bases from J, leaving 19 bases between. Germline V gene sequence: CDR1 MNHNY, CDR2 SVGAGI (reference sequence). The CDR3 runs to 13 residues. The CDR3 DNA sequence: TGTGCCACCAACCGGGGTTCTTACGGCGAGCAGTACTTC. Its translation: CATNRGSYGEQYF.

This clone appeared a few times. Written as DNA, the CDR3 is TGTGCCAGTATTGGGGGCAGTAACTCTGGGGCCAACGTCCTGACTTTC. This codes for CASIGGSNSGANVLTF. The V call is TRBV19, the J call TRBJ2-6; maybe TRBD1 (6 bases). This CDR3 region has 16 residues. Between the trimmed V and J ends, which lost 7 bases and 0 bases, there was a span of 13 bases. The V gene's germline CDR1 is LNHDA and CDR2 SQIVND (reference sequence).

This clone has a handful of counts. V usage is TRBV19 and J usage is TRBJ1-1, with 8 nucleotides matching TRBD1. Germline V gene lookup returns CDR1 LNHDA and CDR2 SQIVND (reference sequence). This CDR3 spans 17 amino acids. V dropped 8 bases and J dropped 0; count of bases not matched to a gene: 14. CDR3 residues: CASHQTGAERLNTEAFF. In DNA form, the CDR3 reads TGTGCCAGTCACCAGACAGGGGCGGAAAGACTGAACACTGAAGCTTTCTTT.

The chain carries TRBV7-8 and TRBJ2-2; D is undetermined. V was shortened by 3 bases and J by 3 bases, with 11 bases between the two germline ends. The germline CDR1 and CDR2 sequences are SGHVS and FQNEAQ. The CDR3 totals 15 residues. CDR3 amino acids: CASSFQGRDTGELFF. The CDR3 DNA reads as TGTGCCAGCAGCTTTCAAGGGCGCGACACCGGGGAGCTGTTTTTT.

This clone was recorded a few times. This rearrangement joins TRBV21-1 to TRBJ1-5; the table calls TRBD1, which could not be checked here. TRBV21-1 is deemed a pseudogene. This CDR3 is 15 amino acids long. CDR3 residues: CASSKDAGVNQPQHF. DNA for the CDR3: TGTGCCAGCAGCAAAGATGCAGGGGTTAATCAGCCCCAGCATTTT.

This clone was recorded once. V and J are TRBV6-1 and TRBJ1-1, with 7 nucleotides matching TRBD1. The CDR3 spans 14 residues. CDR1 MNHNS and CDR2 SASEGT come from the germline V gene. V shed 2 bases and J 11 bases; nucleotides not matched to a gene: 11. The CDR3 DNA follows: TGTGCCAGCAGTGAATGGACAGGAGGCCACAGCGCTTTCTTT. Its protein is CASSEWTGGHSAFF.

The chain couples TRBV18 to TRBJ2-3, with D perhaps given as TRBD1 or TRBD2 (5 bases each). V was pared by 2 bases and J by 5 bases, with 11 bases between. From germline, CDR1 is KGHSH and CDR2 LQKENI. The CDR3 is 14 amino acids. The DNA of the CDR3 is TGTGCCAGCTCACCAACCGGGGCCAGAGATACGCAGTATTTT. Amino acids: CASSPTGARDTQYF.

In its sample, this clone was seen a few times. The rearrangement links TRBV2 to TRBJ1-3; tentative D call: TRBD1 (6 bases). Germline V lookup: CDR1 SNHLY, CDR2 FYNNEI. V was trimmed by 5 bases and J by 1 base, leaving 12 bases between them. The CDR3 extends over 15 amino acids. The CDR3 is CASSYVRGSGNTIYF. The CDR3, as DNA: TGTGCCAGCAGTTACGTCAGGGGATCTGGAAACACCATATATTTT.

The chain employs TRBV5-1 and TRBJ2-5; either TRBD1 or TRBD2 may supply D (5 bases each). The CDR3 has 15 amino acids. Deletions cut 0 bases from V and 1 base from J, with 10 bases between. Looked up from germline, CDR1 is SGHRS and CDR2 is YFSETQ. The CDR3 DNA is TGCGCCAGCAGCTTGGGACCGGGGACCCAAGAGACCCAGTACTTC. Its translation is CASSLGPGTQETQYF.

The V call is TRBV6-1, the J call TRBJ1-2, with D tentatively TRBD1 (6 bases). The CDR3 sequence is 14 residues long. Between the trimmed V and J ends, which lost 2 bases and 4 bases, there was a span of 11 bases. CDR1 and CDR2 from the germline V gene are MNHNS and SASEGT. For the CDR3, the DNA is TGTGCCAGCAGTGAAACTGGCAGGGGCTATGGCTACACCTTC. Its protein is CASSETGRGYGYTF.

The chain joins TRBV7-8 to TRBJ1-3; D is unresolved. Deletions cut 2 bases from V and 0 bases from J, with 5 bases between. The CDR3 loop spans 14 amino acids. Germline-derived CDR1 and CDR2 are SGHVS and FQNEAQ. The CDR3 bases are TGTGCCAGCAGCTTATTGGTCTCTGGAAACACCATATATTTT. Its translation is CASSLLVSGNTIYF.

The V and J genes are TRBV27 and TRBJ1-6; 10 bases are shared with TRBD1. The CDR3 is 15 residues long. The germline gives CDR1 MNHEY, CDR2 SMNVEV (reference sequence). V lost 1 base to trimming and J lost 8 bases; unmatched junction nucleotides: 2. CDR3 nucleotide sequence: TGTGCCAGCAGTTTATTGGGACAGGGGTATTCACCCCTCCACTTT. Translation gives CASSLLGQGYSPLHF.